This entry describes one T cell receptor (beta chain). This entry belongs to a study of OX40 agonist ivuxolimab in advanced cancers. Sequencing was performed with immunoSEQ multiplex PCR; in TCRdb, only in-frame clones are kept and a portion is missing. The sample lists tens of thousands of clones; 84% were seen once. The CDR3 contains 15 residues. Germline V CDR1 and CDR2: SGHNT, YYREEE (reference sequence). V lost 2 bases to trimming and J lost 9 bases; unmatched junction nucleotides: 11. This chain links TRBV5-4 with TRBJ2-1; 7 bases align to TRBD2. The sample here was CD4+ or CD8+ T cells sorted from blood, taken in a trial of the OX40 agonist ivuxolimab. This TCR came from an adult with an advanced solid tumor such as melanoma, head and neck, liver or kidney cancer. The CDR3 loop reads CASSFGGSGPVEQFF. The CDR3 coding sequence is TGTGCCAGCAGCTTTGGCGGGAGCGGGCCGGTTGAGCAGTTCTTC.